The 32 T cell receptor beta chains below all came from one sample that was sequenced in a study of blood T cell repertoires in COVID-19. Method: immunoSEQ multiplex PCR; TCRdb's copy keeps in-frame clones and lacks some. The sample yields fewer than 250,000 clones, about 80% seen once. Sequencing was performed on PBMCs or T cells enriched from blood (not recorded which). These receptors were collected from a middle-aged woman who had been exposed to COVID-19.

This clone was detected a few times. The gene calls are TRBV6-2 or TRBV6-3 and TRBJ1-5; D gene uncertain. The germline V gene has CDR1 MNHEY and CDR2 SVGEGT. The V gene lost 4 bases and the J gene lost 7 bases, with 17 bases spanning the gap. The CDR3 covers 15 residues. The CDR3 here is CASSSRRAQWQPQHF. CDR3 bases: TGTGCCAGCAGTTCCCGTCGAGCCCAATGGCAGCCCCAGCATTTT.

This clone was found a few times. The chain carries TRBV18 and TRBJ2-2; a possible D gene is TRBD2 (7 bases). CDR1 and CDR2 (germline): KGHSH, LQKENI. V was pared by 1 base and J by 0 bases, with 24 bases between. The CDR3 is 21 amino acids. CDR3 amino acids: CASSPRPKGGLPPTNTGELFF. CDR3 nucleotide sequence: TGTGCCAGCTCACCACGGCCCAAGGGGGGGCTGCCACCAACGAACACCGGGGAGCTGTTTTTT.

The V call is TRBV11-2, the J call TRBJ1-2; no firm D call. V was pared by 8 bases and J by 0 bases, with 10 bases between. The CDR3 runs 13 residues. Germline V lookup: CDR1 SGHAT, CDR2 FQNNGV. The chain's CDR3 is CASGEQSNYGYTF. CDR3 nucleotide sequence: TGTGCCAGCGGTGAACAGTCTAACTATGGCTACACCTTC.

The chain carries TRBV6-6 and TRBJ2-3, with 7 bases that match TRBD1. V trimming: 6 bases; J trimming: 1 base; junction bases outside the gene matches: 1. Germline V CDR1 and CDR2: MNHNY, SVGAGI (reference sequence). The CDR3 has 13 residues. The CDR3 DNA follows: TGTGCCAGCAGCCAGGGGGGCACAGATACGCAGTATTTT. It specifies CASSQGGTDTQYF.

The V and J genes are TRBV2 and TRBJ1-5; no firm D call. The germline CDR1 and CDR2 sequences are SNHLY and FYNNEI. V lost 4 bases to trimming and J lost 7 bases, with 14 bases between them. The CDR3 totals 14 residues. CDR3 in DNA: TGTGCCAGCAGTGTGGGAGGGAGAGGCCAGCCCCAGCATTTT. This gives the protein CASSVGGRGQPQHF.

The chain recombines TRBV5-8 with TRBJ1-1; D gene unclear. This CDR3 has 12 residues. V shed 5 bases and J shed 7 bases, with 12 bases lying between them. The germline CDR1 and CDR2 sequences are SGHTS and YDEGEE. The CDR3 loop reads CASRAGWVEAFF. The DNA for the CDR3 is TGTGCCAGCAGGGCGGGATGGGTTGAAGCTTTCTTT.

CDR3 coding DNA: TGTGCCAGCGCAGAACAGGGGGCTTCCTACGAGCAGTACTTC. Amino acids: CASAEQGASYEQYF. The genes are TRBV7-2 and TRBJ2-7, with TRBD1 matching over 9 bases. Germline-derived CDR1 and CDR2 are SGHTA and FQGNSA. With V trimmed by 8 bases and J by 1 base, 6 bases remained unmatched. The CDR3 is 14 amino acids.

The gene calls are TRBV5-4 and TRBJ1-1; 10 bases agree with TRBD1. Germline assignment: CDR1 SGHNT and CDR2 YYREEE (reference sequence). The ends lost 4 bases at V and 5 bases at J; junction bases unmatched: 2. This CDR3 contains 13 residues. The CDR3 bases are TGTGCCAGCAGCCGGACAGGGGGAACTGAAGCTTTCTTT. Translated, it gives CASSRTGGTEAFF.

DNA for the CDR3: TGTGCCAGCAGCCAAGATCCCCCTAGCGGGGGGCTGACAGATACGCAGTATTTT. Amino acid sequence: CASSQDPPSGGLTDTQYF. The chain joins TRBV4-2 to TRBJ2-3; 11 bases line up with TRBD2. The CDR3 runs to 18 residues. CDR1 and CDR2 from the germline V gene are LGHNA and YNFKEQ. Unmatched junction bases numbered 8, after V lost 0 bases and J lost 3 bases.

V and J are TRBV12-3 or TRBV12-4 and TRBJ1-1; D gene uncertain. The CDR3 consists of 13 residues. V was pared by 6 bases and J by 1 base, with 9 bases between. CDR3 sequence: CASSHLRNTEAFF. The CDR3 DNA reads as TGTGCCAGCAGCCACCTCAGGAACACTGAAGCTTTCTTT.

This sequence joins TRBV5-4 and TRBJ1-6, with 10 bases that match TRBD1. Germline assignment: CDR1 SGHNT and CDR2 YYREEE (reference sequence). Unmatched junction bases numbered 4, after V lost 0 bases and J lost 10 bases. The CDR3 loop spans 15 amino acids. CDR3 region: CASSLGGTGVSPLHF. DNA for the CDR3: TGTGCCAGCAGCTTGGGGGGGACAGGGGTATCACCCCTCCACTTT.

In its sample, this clone was seen once. The CDR3 here is CASSGAGVSYNEQFF. Here the CDR3 DNA reads TGTGCCAGCAGCGGCGCGGGTGTCTCCTACAATGAGCAGTTCTTC. The chain uses TRBV9 and TRBJ2-1; perhaps TRBD2 as D (5 bases). Trimming removed 3 bases from V and 0 bases from J, with 10 bases in between. The CDR3 is 15 residues long. Germline CDR1 is SGDLS and CDR2 is YYNGEE.

This chain uses TRBV6-4 with TRBJ1-6; TRBD1 agrees at 9 bases. With 7 bases clipped from V and 6 bases from J, the junction kept 13 bases outside the gene matches. CDR1 and CDR2 from the germline V gene are MRHNA and SNTAGT. CDR3 length equals 17 residues. CDR3 amino acids: CASKRLFDRGINSPLHF. The CDR3 DNA follows: TGTGCCAGCAAACGCCTCTTCGACAGGGGGATTAATTCACCCCTCCACTTT.

The rearrangement uses TRBV11-2 and TRBJ1-6; D not certain. CDR1 is SGHAT and CDR2 is FQNNGV in the germline V gene. V was cut by 5 bases and J by 0 bases, with 17 bases left in between. The CDR3 is 18 amino acids. The chain's CDR3 is CASSAYTTRSSYNSPLHF. CDR3 nucleotides: TGTGCCAGCAGCGCCTACACAACGCGGAGCTCCTATAATTCACCCCTCCACTTT.

The genes are TRBV19 and TRBJ2-3; possibly TRBD2 for D (5 bases). The CDR3 loop spans 16 amino acids. V was cut by 2 bases and J by 3 bases, with 15 bases left in between. Germline V CDR1 and CDR2: LNHDA, SQIVND (reference sequence). DNA for the CDR3: TGTGCCAGTAGTATATTCCTAAGGCCGGGGACAGATACGCAGTATTTT. This gives the protein CASSIFLRPGTDTQYF.

This chain connects TRBV19 to TRBJ2-4; 8 bases match TRBD2. There are 17 residues in the CDR3. The ends lost 3 bases at V and 8 bases at J; junction bases unmatched: 15. Germline CDR1 is LNHDA and CDR2 is SQIVND (reference sequence). The CDR3 DNA follows: TGTGCCAGTAGTATGCAGGTCCTAGCGGGCCCTGGGGACATTCAGTACTTC. Translation gives CASSMQVLAGPGDIQYF.

The DNA for the CDR3 is TGCAGTGCCATAGGGGATGAAAAACTGTTTTTT. Protein product: CSAIGDEKLFF. The genes are TRBV20-1 and TRBJ1-4; TRBD1 is a possible D gene (5 bases). Germline V CDR1 and CDR2: DFQATT, SNEGSKA (reference sequence). This CDR3 spans 11 amino acids. The V end was cut by 6 bases, the J end by 6 bases, with 8 bases between.

In this sample, this clone turned up once. The chain recombines TRBV5-5 with TRBJ1-2; possibly TRBD1 for D (5 bases). CDR1 is SGHKS, CDR2 YYEKEE, per germline (reference sequence). CDR3 length: 18 amino acids. The V gene lost 4 bases and the J gene lost 1 base, with 23 bases spanning the gap. CDR3 nucleotides: TGTGCCAGCAGCCCGGGCGGGGGGGTACAAATCCTTAACTATGGCTACACCTTC. Protein: CASSPGGGVQILNYGYTF.

This clone was detected a few times. The chain links TRBV6-5 to TRBJ1-2, with 7 positions matching TRBD1. With 7 bases clipped from V and 5 bases from J, the junction kept 4 bases outside the gene matches. Germline V CDR1 and CDR2: MNHEY, SVGAGI. CDR3 length equals 12 residues. The CDR3 coding sequence is TGTGCCAGCAAAGGGACAGCTTATGGCTACACCTTC. Its translation is CASKGTAYGYTF.

The chain carries TRBV10-3 and TRBJ1-1; tentative D call: TRBD1 (6 bases). This CDR3 region has 13 residues. V was shortened by 7 bases and J by 1 base, with 10 bases between the two germline ends. Germline assignment: CDR1 ENHRY and CDR2 SYGVKD. CDR3 amino acids: CAINRDTNTEAFF. DNA for the CDR3: TGTGCCATCAATCGGGACACGAACACTGAAGCTTTCTTT.

This clone has more than one count but fewer than ten. This sequence joins TRBV18 and TRBJ1-1; 7 nucleotides match TRBD1. Germline V lookup: CDR1 KGHSH, CDR2 LQKENI. Losses at the gene ends were 5 bases for V and 10 bases for J; bases not matched to a gene: 31. The CDR3 totals 20 residues. The CDR3 DNA follows: TGTGCCAGCTCAACAAAAAGACAGGGAGTGAACTCCTTAGTAGACGGGGGAGCTTTCTTT. Amino acid sequence: CASSTKRQGVNSLVDGGAFF.

V is TRBV5-1 and J is TRBJ2-1; 11 bases match TRBD2. The CDR3 length is 17 residues. CDR1 SGHRS and CDR2 YFSETQ come from the germline V gene. Trimming removed 0 bases from V and 6 bases from J; junction bases left unmatched: 8. The CDR3 region is CASSLGTGTSGGNEQFF. CDR3 coding DNA: TGCGCCAGCAGCTTGGGAACCGGGACTAGCGGAGGCAATGAGCAGTTCTTC.

V and J are TRBV6-1 and TRBJ1-6, with D tentatively TRBD1 (5 bases). Germline CDR1 MNHNS, CDR2 SASEGT. V was clipped by 3 bases and J by 14 bases, with 17 bases between them. This CDR3 has 14 residues. The CDR3: CASSEADSHIALHF. CDR3 in DNA: TGTGCCAGCAGTGAGGCCGACAGCCACATTGCCCTCCACTTT.

CDR3 region: CATYATGELSEQYF. The DNA for the CDR3 is TGTGCCACCTACGCGACAGGGGAATTGAGCGAGCAGTACTTC. The chain joins TRBV6-5 to TRBJ2-7, with 8 nucleotides matching TRBD1. This CDR3 is 14 amino acids long. The ends lost 10 bases at V and 6 bases at J; junction bases unmatched: 14. Germline loops: CDR1 MNHEY, CDR2 SVGAGI.

CDR3: CASSLPGTGPYEQYF. The CDR3 nucleotides are TGTGCCAGTAGTCTCCCCGGGACAGGACCTTACGAGCAGTACTTC. V gene TRBV19 combines with J gene TRBJ2-7; TRBD1 agrees at 8 bases. Trimming cost V 5 bases and J 4 bases; bases outside gene matches: 10. From germline, CDR1 is LNHDA and CDR2 SQIVND (reference sequence). The CDR3 is made up of 15 amino acids.

This clone appeared a few times. The chain links TRBV28 to TRBJ2-7, with 9 bases fitting TRBD1. Trimming took 7 bases from V and 2 from J; bases not matched to a gene: 6. The CDR3 spans 14 residues. The germline CDR1 and CDR2 sequences are MDHEN and SYDVKM. The CDR3 spells CASNKQGAAYEQYF. CDR3 coding DNA: TGTGCCAGCAATAAACAGGGGGCAGCCTACGAGCAGTACTTC.

The V call is TRBV19, the J call TRBJ1-6; D possibly corresponds to TRBD1 (6 bases). The germline V gene has CDR1 LNHDA and CDR2 SQIVND (reference sequence). CDR3 length equals 19 residues. V was pared by 3 bases and J by 0 bases, with 18 bases between. In DNA form, the CDR3 reads TGTGCCAGTAGTATCTCGGGACATGACCTTAGCTCCTATAATTCACCCCTCCACTTT. It codes for CASSISGHDLSSYNSPLHF.

The chain employs TRBV6-6 and TRBJ1-5; D gene uncertain. Germline values: CDR1 MNHNY, CDR2 SVGAGI (reference sequence). Trimming removed 10 bases from V and 6 bases from J, with 13 bases in between. This CDR3 has 12 residues. CDR3 DNA: TGTGCCATTTCGAACCCCGGTCAGCCCCAGCATTTT. It specifies CAISNPGQPQHF.

This clone appeared a single time. The genes are TRBV2 and TRBJ1-6; D call uncertain. V lost 5 bases to trimming and J lost 0 bases, with 8 bases between them. Germline V gene data show CDR1 as SNHLY and CDR2 as FYNNEI. There are 15 residues in the CDR3. The CDR3 is CASSSFGSYNSPLHF. The CDR3 DNA reads as TGTGCCAGCAGTTCTTTCGGCTCCTATAATTCACCCCTCCACTTT.

The chain has TRBV21-1 and TRBJ2-7; the table names TRBD1, a call not compared with the DNA. TRBV21-1 is given as a pseudogene. CDR3 length: 15 residues. CDR3 sequence reads: CASSRPSGGNYEQYF. CDR3 coding DNA: TGTGCCAGCAGCCGCCCCTCAGGGGGGAACTACGAGCAGTACTTC.

The chain has TRBV24-1 and TRBJ2-2; D might be TRBD1 (6 bases). The CDR3 is made up of 15 amino acids. V was pared by 4 bases and J by 4 bases, with 12 bases between. Germline V CDR1 and CDR2: KGHDR, SFDVKD. CDR3 nucleotide sequence: TGTGCCACCAGTGACACAGGGATAGGCACCGGGGAGCTGTTTTTT. It specifies CATSDTGIGTGELFF.

V is TRBV9 and J is TRBJ1-5; maybe TRBD1 (6 bases). There are 15 residues in the CDR3. Deletions cut 3 bases from V and 0 bases from J, with 10 bases between. Germline CDR1 is SGDLS and CDR2 is YYNGEE. The CDR3 DNA sequence: TGTGCCAGCAGCGAGGGGACACTTAGCAATCAGCCCCAGCATTTT. Its translation: CASSEGTLSNQPQHF. Together with reference TRBV9 and TRBJ1-5, the CDR3 gives the full variable domain: DSGVTQTPKHLITATGQRVTLRCSPRSGDLSVYWYQQSLDQGLQFLIQYYNGEERAKGNILERFSAQQFPDLHSELNLSSLELGDSALYFCASSEGTLSNQPQHFGDGTRLSIL.